Shown below are 8 T cell receptor beta chains from a single sample sequenced in a study of technical replicates of blood from four donors. Clones were sequenced by immunoSEQ multiplex PCR, and TCRdb holds only the in-frame ones, with some missing. The table lists approximately 75,000 clones, approximately 96% of them singletons. The material sequenced was T cells isolated from PBMCs. Receptors were obtained from a human donor in good health.

CDR3 residues: CASSLVSRFTEAFF. CDR3 sequence (DNA): TGTGCCAGCAGCTTAGTATCCAGGTTCACTGAAGCTTTCTTT. The genes are TRBV11-2 and TRBJ1-1; D not certain. The length of the CDR3 is 14 residues. Germline CDR1 SGHAT, CDR2 FQNNGV. Trimming cost V 1 base and J 4 bases, with 10 bases left between them. Based on the CDR3 plus reference TRBV11-2 and TRBJ1-1, the full variable domain is EAGVAQSPRYKIIEKRQSVAFWCNPISGHATLYWYQQILGQGPKLLIQFQNNGVVDDSQLPKDRFSAERLKGVDSTLKIQPAKLEDSAVYLCASSLVSRFTEAFFGQGTRLTVV.

This chain links TRBV19 with TRBJ2-2, with 9 bases identical to TRBD2. The CDR3 runs to 15 residues. Germline CDR1 reads LNHDA; CDR2 reads SQIVND (reference sequence). V lost 3 bases, J lost 6 bases, and 5 bases stayed unmatched. The CDR3 here is CASSIGLAGPGELFF. CDR3 bases: TGTGCCAGTAGTATCGGTCTAGCGGGACCCGGGGAGCTGTTTTTT. The full variable domain, completed using reference TRBV19 and TRBJ2-2, is DGGITQSPKYLFRKEGQNVTLSCEQNLNHDAMYWYRQDPGQGLRLIYYSQIVNDFQKGDIAEGYSVSREKKESFPLTVTSAQKNPTAFYLCASSIGLAGPGELFFGEGSRLTVL.

DNA for the CDR3: TGTGCCATCAGTGAGGACAGAGACTATGGCTACACCTTC. Its protein product is CAISEDRDYGYTF. V and J are TRBV10-3 and TRBJ1-2; the D gene is possibly TRBD1 (5 bases). The CDR3 totals 13 residues. V lost 2 bases to trimming and J lost 3 bases, with 7 bases between them. The germline V gene encodes CDR1 ENHRY and CDR2 SYGVKD.

CDR3: CASSGPRGRHETQYF. The CDR3 DNA reads TGTGCCAGCTCAGGGCCCAGAGGGAGGCACGAGACCCAGTACTTC. The rearrangement links TRBV18 to TRBJ2-5, with D possibly TRBD2 on 6 matching bases. V lost 5 bases, J lost 5 bases, and 18 bases lay in between. CDR1 and CDR2 from the germline V gene are KGHSH and LQKENI. There are 15 residues in the CDR3.

This sequence joins TRBV29-1 and TRBJ1-5, with D unclear. CDR1 and CDR2 (germline): SQVTM, ANQGSEA. The V gene lost 5 bases and the J gene lost 4 bases, with 9 bases spanning the gap. CDR3 length: 12 residues. CDR3 bases: TGCAGCGTTCGCTTGGAGAATCAGCCCCAGCATTTT. Protein: CSVRLENQPQHF.

The chain employs TRBV10-3 and TRBJ1-1, with D tentatively TRBD1 (5 bases). CDR1 and CDR2 (germline): ENHRY, SYGVKD. CDR3 size: 14 residues. Between the trimmed V and J ends, which lost 3 bases and 5 bases, there was a span of 13 bases. The CDR3 reads CAISDREGTTEAFF. CDR3 nucleotides: TGTGCCATCAGTGATAGGGAGGGGACGACTGAAGCTTTCTTT.

J is TRBJ2-2 and V is TRBV19; 11 bases line up with TRBD2. After removal of 7 bases from V and 3 bases from J, the junction contained 4 bases not matched to a gene. This CDR3 has 15 amino acids. Germline assignment: CDR1 LNHDA and CDR2 SQIVND (reference sequence). For the CDR3, the DNA is TGTGCCAGTATCCGACTAGCGGGATACACCGGGGAGCTGTTTTTT. It is translated as CASIRLAGYTGELFF. Full variable domain (outside the CDR3, taken from reference TRBV19 and TRBJ2-2): DGGITQSPKYLFRKEGQNVTLSCEQNLNHDAMYWYRQDPGQGLRLIYYSQIVNDFQKGDIAEGYSVSREKKESFPLTVTSAQKNPTAFYLCASIRLAGYTGELFFGEGSRLTVL.

V gene TRBV4-2 combines with J gene TRBJ1-3; 7 bases agree with TRBD1. The V gene's germline CDR1 is LGHNA and CDR2 YNFKEQ. V was pared by 2 bases and J by 2 bases, with 3 bases of the junction left unmatched. The CDR3 runs 15 residues. The CDR3 is CASSQTDRAGNTIYF. The CDR3 nucleotides read TGTGCCAGCAGCCAAACCGACAGGGCTGGAAACACCATATATTTT.